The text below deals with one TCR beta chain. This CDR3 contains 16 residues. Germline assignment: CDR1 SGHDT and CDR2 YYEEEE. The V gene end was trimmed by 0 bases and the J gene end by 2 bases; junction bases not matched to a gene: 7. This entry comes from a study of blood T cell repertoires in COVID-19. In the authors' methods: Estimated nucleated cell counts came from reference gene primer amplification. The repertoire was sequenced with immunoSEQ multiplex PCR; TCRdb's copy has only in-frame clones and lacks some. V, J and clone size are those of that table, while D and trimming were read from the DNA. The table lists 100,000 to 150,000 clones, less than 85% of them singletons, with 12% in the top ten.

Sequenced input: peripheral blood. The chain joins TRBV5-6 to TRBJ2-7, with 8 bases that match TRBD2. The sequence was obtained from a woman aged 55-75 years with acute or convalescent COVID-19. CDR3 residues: CASSLASGGITYEQYF. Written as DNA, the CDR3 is TGTGCCAGCAGCTTGGCCAGCGGGGGTATCACCTACGAGCAGTACTTC.